What follows are 7 T cell receptor beta chains derived from one specimen sequenced in a study of blood T cells in healthy people across ages. Using a J-beta primer mix together with a sample-barcoded 5' primer, a second PCR was run for roughly 7 to 11 cycles. TCRdb used MiXCR to reprocess the 5' RACE reads, holding one entry per CDR3 protein. The table includes over 1.5 million distinct CDR3 sequences, roughly 49% detected once. The sequencing input was blood. All receptors come from a woman aged 40 to 55 in good health.

The genes are TRBV4-1 and TRBJ2-7; D uncertain. The CDR3 is 17 residues long. The V and J ends lost 0 bases and 3 bases respectively, with 18 bases between them. Looked up from germline, CDR1 is MGHRA and CDR2 is YSYEKL. CDR3 DNA: TGCGCCAGCAGCCAAGATATTCCCATTACAGAATACTACGAGCAGTACTTC. It specifies CASSQDIPITEYYEQYF.

There are a few counts of this clonotype. The chain couples TRBV5-1 to TRBJ2-7; D uncertain. The CDR3 covers 15 residues. V was cut by 0 bases and J by 2 bases, with 12 bases left in between. Germline V CDR1 and CDR2: SGHRS, YFSETQ. CDR3 nucleotides: TGCGCCAGCAGCTTGGTTGGGGATTCCGCCTACGAGCAGTACTTC. Amino acids: CASSLVGDSAYEQYF.

Only a few counts were recorded for this clonotype. The chain is built from TRBV7-2 and TRBJ2-7; D possibly corresponds to TRBD1 (6 bases). V was trimmed by 5 bases and J by 3 bases, leaving 23 bases between them. CDR3 size: 17 residues. Germline CDR1 reads SGHTA; CDR2 reads FQGNSA. CDR3 coding DNA: TGTGCCAGCAGCCCTCCCCTGAACAGGGCTGGTGGCTACGAGCAGTACTTC. This translates into CASSPPLNRAGGYEQYF. The variable domain in full, with the rest retrieved from reference TRBV7-2 and TRBJ2-7, is GAGVSQSPSNKVTEKGKDVELRCDPISGHTALYWYRQSLGQGLEFLIYFQGNSAPDKSGLPSDRFSAERTGGSVSTLTIQRTQQEDSAVYLCASSPPLNRAGGYEQYFGPGTRLTVT.

This rearrangement joins TRBV5-6 to TRBJ2-2; D may correspond to TRBD1 or TRBD2 (5 bases each). Germline-derived CDR1 and CDR2 are SGHDT and YYEEEE. The V end was cut by 0 bases, the J end by 1 base, with 10 bases between. The CDR3 has 16 residues. In nucleotides, the CDR3 is TGTGCCAGCAGCTTGGGCCCGGGACGGAACACCGGGGAGCTGTTTTTT. Residues: CASSLGPGRNTGELFF.

This chain connects TRBV6-4 to TRBJ2-4; D unresolved. V lost 0 bases, J lost 0 bases, and 6 bases lay in between. CDR1 and CDR2 from the germline V gene are MRHNA and SNTAGT. The CDR3 spans 15 residues. The CDR3 region is CASSDSVLAKNIQYF. CDR3 bases: TGTGCCAGCAGTGACTCCGTACTAGCCAAAAACATTCAGTACTTC.

This clonotype has more than one count but fewer than ten. The chain couples TRBV4-3 to TRBJ1-2; D gene uncertain. Germline V gene data show CDR1 as LGHNA and CDR2 as YSLEER. The CDR3 extends over 16 amino acids. Between the trimmed V and J ends, which lost 0 bases and 4 bases, there was a span of 15 bases. The CDR3 protein is CASSQDLSTEGYGYTF. The CDR3 DNA follows: TGCGCCAGCAGCCAAGATCTTTCCACAGAGGGCTATGGCTACACCTTC.

The chain recombines TRBV20-1 with TRBJ1-6; D is unclear. The CDR3 extends over 17 amino acids. The germline V and J ends were trimmed by 0 bases and 6 bases, with 18 bases remaining between them. Germline CDR1 and CDR2: DFQATT and SNEGSKA (reference sequence). CDR3 in amino acids: CSARDWARNQINSPLHF. Here the CDR3 DNA reads TGCAGTGCTAGAGATTGGGCACGTAACCAGATTAATTCACCCCTCCACTTT.